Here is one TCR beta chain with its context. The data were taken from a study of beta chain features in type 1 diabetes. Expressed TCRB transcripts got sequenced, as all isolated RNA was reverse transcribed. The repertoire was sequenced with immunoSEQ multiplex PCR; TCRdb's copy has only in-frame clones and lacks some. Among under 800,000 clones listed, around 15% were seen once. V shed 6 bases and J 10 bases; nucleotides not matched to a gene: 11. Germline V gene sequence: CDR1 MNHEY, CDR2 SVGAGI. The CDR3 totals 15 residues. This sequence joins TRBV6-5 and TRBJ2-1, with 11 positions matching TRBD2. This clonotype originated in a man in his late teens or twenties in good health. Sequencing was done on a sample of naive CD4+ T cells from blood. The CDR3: CASSKGTSGIREQFF. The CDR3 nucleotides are TGTGCCAGCAGCAAAGGGACTAGCGGTATCAGGGAGCAGTTCTTC.